The entry below describes one T cell receptor (beta chain). These data are taken from a study of T cell changes during pregnancy in multiple sclerosis. Germline V gene data show CDR1 as MNHNS and CDR2 as SASEGT. Trimming took off 6 bases at V and 0 bases at J, with 8 bases between the two ends. There are 14 residues in the CDR3. Generated by immunoSEQ multiplex PCR, the TCRdb table keeps only in-frame clones and is missing some. The sample includes tens of thousands of clones, roughly 87% of them seen just once. The chain links TRBV6-1 to TRBJ2-2, with a tentative D call TRBD2 (5 bases). This sample comprised peripheral blood, obtained in the third trimester of pregnancy. This receptor was obtained from a female donor in good health, enrolled as a control in a pregnancy study. CDR3 sequence: CASSPGTNTGELFF. Written as DNA, the CDR3 is TGTGCCAGCAGCCCGGGGACGAACACCGGGGAGCTGTTTTTT.